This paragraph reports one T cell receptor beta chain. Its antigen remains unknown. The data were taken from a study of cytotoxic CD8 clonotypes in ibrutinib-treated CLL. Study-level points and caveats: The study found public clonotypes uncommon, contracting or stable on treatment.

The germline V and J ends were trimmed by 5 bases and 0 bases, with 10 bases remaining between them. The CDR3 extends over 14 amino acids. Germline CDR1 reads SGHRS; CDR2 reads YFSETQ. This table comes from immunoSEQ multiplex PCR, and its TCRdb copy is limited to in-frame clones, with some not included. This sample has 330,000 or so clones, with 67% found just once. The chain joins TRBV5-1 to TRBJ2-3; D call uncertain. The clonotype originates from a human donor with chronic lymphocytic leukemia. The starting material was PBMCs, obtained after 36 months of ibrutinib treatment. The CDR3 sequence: CASRGQPSTDTQYF. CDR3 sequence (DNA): TGCGCCAGCAGGGGTCAGCCAAGCACAGATACGCAGTATTTT.